This T cell receptor (beta chain) emerged from a study of a mutant IDH1 vaccine in newly diagnosed glioma. Profiled with immunoSEQ multiplex PCR; TCRdb holds only in-frame clones, not every one. The sample records approximately 54,000 clones, approximately 80% being singletons. Indicated time point: baseline, week 1 (first vaccination visit). Documented treatment: pre-vaccination baseline after standard-of-care therapy. The astrocytomas were IDH1-mutant, ATRX-negative, and WHO grade 3 or 4. Germline trimming cut 5 bases from V and 2 bases from J; bases unmatched to any gene: 1. The CDR3 sequence is 14 residues long. Germline loops: CDR1 MNHEY, CDR2 SVGAGI.

The sample in question was PBMCs, obtained from a glioma patient treated with radiotherapy, temozolomide or both. The receptor was derived from a man younger than 30 with glioma. The chain has TRBV6-5 and TRBJ1-5, with 9 bases identical to TRBD1. CDR3 DNA sequence: TGTGCCAGCAGTGGGGACAGGGGCAATCAGCCCCAGCATTTT. Translating gives CASSGDRGNQPQHF.